This entry concerns a single TCR beta chain. Its antigen is unknown. The CDR3 totals 12 residues. Germline CDR1 is SQVTM and CDR2 is ANQGSEA. Trimming took off 5 bases at V and 2 bases at J, with 10 bases between the two ends. This specimen belongs to a study of cytotoxic CD8 clonotypes in ibrutinib-treated CLL. Study background: With a range of 6 to 36, the median treatment time before response samples were taken was approximately twelve months. Productive templates averaged approximately 250,000 per sample, and productive rearrangements 94,082.

The repertoire was sequenced with immunoSEQ multiplex PCR; TCRdb's copy has only in-frame clones and lacks some. The top ten clones hold about 5% of a sample with about 300,000 clones, less than 85% of them seen once. Whole-study results and caveats: Treatment saw public clonotypes, which were uncommon, either contract or stay stable.

The sequences come from PBMCs, collected at disease progression, from a patient treated with ibrutinib. J is TRBJ2-7 and V is TRBV29-1; D is uncertain. This TCR came from a human donor with chronic lymphocytic leukemia. CDR3 nucleotides: TGCAGCGTTTACGAGGCCCCCTACGAGCAGTACTTC. Translation: CSVYEAPYEQYF.